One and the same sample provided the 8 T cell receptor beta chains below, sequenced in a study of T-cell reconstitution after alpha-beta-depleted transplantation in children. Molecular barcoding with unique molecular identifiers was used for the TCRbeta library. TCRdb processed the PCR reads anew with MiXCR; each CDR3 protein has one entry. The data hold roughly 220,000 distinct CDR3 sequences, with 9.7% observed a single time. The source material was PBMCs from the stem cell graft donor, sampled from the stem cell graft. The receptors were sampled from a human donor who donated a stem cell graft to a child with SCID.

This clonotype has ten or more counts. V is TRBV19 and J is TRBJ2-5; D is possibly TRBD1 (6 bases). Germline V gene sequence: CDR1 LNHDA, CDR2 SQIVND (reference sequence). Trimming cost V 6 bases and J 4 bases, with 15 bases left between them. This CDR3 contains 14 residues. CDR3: CASRPPGVGETQYF. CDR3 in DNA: TGTGCCAGTAGACCTCCAGGGGTCGGAGAGACCCAGTACTTC. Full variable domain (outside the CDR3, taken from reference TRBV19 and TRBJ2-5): DGGITQSPKYLFRKEGQNVTLSCEQNLNHDAMYWYRQDPGQGLRLIYYSQIVNDFQKGDIAEGYSVSREKKESFPLTVTSAQKNPTAFYLCASRPPGVGETQYFGPGTRLLVL.

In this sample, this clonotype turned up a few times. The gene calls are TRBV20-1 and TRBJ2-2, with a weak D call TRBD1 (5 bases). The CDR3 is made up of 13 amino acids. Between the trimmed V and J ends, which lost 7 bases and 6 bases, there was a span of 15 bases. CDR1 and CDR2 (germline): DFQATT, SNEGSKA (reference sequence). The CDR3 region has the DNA TGCAGTGTTCAGGGAACACCGTCCGGGGAGCTGTTTTTT. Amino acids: CSVQGTPSGELFF.

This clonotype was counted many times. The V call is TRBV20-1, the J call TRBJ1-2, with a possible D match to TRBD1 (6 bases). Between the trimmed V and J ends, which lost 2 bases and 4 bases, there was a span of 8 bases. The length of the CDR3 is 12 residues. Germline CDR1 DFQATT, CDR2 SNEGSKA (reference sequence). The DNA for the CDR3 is TGCAGTGCTAGACAGGGGACCTATGGCTACACCTTC. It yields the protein CSARQGTYGYTF.

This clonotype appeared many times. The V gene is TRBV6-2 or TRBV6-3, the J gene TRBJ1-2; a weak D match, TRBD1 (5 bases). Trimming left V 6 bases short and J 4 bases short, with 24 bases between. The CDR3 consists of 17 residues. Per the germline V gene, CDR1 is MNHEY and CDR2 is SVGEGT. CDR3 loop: CASRASRPGTGFYGYTF. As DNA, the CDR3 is TGTGCCAGCAGGGCCTCTCGTCCCGGGACGGGTTTCTATGGCTACACCTTC.

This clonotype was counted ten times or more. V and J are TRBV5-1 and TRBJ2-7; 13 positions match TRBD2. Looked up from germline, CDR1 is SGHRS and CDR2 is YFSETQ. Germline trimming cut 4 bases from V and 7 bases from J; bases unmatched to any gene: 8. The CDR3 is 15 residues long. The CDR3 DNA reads TGCGCCAGCAGCCCCAGGACTAGCGGGGGCTTTGAGCAGTACTTC. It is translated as CASSPRTSGGFEQYF.

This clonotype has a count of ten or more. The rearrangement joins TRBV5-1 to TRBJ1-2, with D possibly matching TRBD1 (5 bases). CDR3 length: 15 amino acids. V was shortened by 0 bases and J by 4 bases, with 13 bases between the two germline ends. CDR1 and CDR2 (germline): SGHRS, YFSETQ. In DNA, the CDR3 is TGCGCCAGCAGCTTGGGGGACCCCCTGGGCTATGGCTACACCTTC. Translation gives CASSLGDPLGYGYTF.

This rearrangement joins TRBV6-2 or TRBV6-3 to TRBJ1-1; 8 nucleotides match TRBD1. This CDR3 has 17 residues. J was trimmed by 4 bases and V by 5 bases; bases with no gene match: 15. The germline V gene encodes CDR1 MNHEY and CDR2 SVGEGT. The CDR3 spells CASSPAGGAGLGTEAFF. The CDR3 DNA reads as TGTGCCAGCAGTCCCGCAGGGGGCGCGGGGCTTGGCACTGAAGCTTTCTTT.

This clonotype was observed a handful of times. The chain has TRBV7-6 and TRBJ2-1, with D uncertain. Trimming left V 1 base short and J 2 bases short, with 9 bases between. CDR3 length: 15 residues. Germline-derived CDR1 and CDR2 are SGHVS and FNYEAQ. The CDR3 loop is CASSLDGVPYNEQFF. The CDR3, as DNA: TGTGCCAGCAGCTTAGATGGGGTCCCCTACAATGAGCAGTTCTTC.